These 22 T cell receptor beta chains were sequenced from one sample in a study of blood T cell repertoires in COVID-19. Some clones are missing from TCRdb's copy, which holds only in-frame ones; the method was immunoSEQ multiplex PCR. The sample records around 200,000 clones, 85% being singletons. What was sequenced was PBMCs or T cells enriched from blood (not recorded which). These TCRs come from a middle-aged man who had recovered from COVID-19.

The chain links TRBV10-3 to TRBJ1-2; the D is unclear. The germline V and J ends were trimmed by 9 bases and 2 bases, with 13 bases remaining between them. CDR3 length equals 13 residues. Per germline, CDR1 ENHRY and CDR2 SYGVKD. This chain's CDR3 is CAITREPNYGYTF. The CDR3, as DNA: TGTGCCATTACCCGTGAGCCAAACTATGGCTACACCTTC.

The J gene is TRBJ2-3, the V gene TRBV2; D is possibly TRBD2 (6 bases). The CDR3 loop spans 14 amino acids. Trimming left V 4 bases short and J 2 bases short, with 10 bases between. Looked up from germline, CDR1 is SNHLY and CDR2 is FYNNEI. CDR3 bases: TGTGCCAGCAGTGGTCTAGCGCCCACAGATACGCAGTATTTT. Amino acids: CASSGLAPTDTQYF.

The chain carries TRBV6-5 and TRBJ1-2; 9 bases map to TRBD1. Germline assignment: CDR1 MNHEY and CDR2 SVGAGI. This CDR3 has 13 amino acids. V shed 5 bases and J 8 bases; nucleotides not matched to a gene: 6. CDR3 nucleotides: TGTGCCAGCAGTACAGGGGGCTCTTGGGGCTACACCTTC. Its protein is CASSTGGSWGYTF.

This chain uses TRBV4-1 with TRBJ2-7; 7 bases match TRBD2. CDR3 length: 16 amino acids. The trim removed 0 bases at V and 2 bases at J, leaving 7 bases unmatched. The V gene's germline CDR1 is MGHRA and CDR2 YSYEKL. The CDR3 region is CASSQEFGLVAYEQYF. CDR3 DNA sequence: TGCGCCAGCAGCCAAGAATTTGGACTAGTAGCCTACGAGCAGTACTTC.

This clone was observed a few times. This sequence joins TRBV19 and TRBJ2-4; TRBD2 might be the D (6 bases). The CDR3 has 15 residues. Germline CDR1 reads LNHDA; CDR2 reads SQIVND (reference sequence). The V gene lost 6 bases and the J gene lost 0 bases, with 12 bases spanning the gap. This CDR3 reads CASSPRDLAKNIQYF. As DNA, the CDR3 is TGTGCCAGTAGCCCGCGGGACCTAGCCAAAAACATTCAGTACTTC.

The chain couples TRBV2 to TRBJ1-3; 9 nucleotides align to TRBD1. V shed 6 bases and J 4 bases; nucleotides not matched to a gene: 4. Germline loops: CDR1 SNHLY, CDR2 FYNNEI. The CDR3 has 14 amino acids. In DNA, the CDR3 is TGTGCCAGCAGGGGGACAGGGCGAGGAAACACCATATATTTT. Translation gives CASRGTGRGNTIYF.

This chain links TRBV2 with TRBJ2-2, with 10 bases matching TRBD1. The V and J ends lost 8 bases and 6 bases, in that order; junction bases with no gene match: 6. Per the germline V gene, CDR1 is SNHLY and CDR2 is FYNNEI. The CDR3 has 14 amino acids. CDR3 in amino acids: CASLDRGHAGELFF. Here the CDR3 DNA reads TGTGCCAGCTTAGACAGGGGGCATGCCGGGGAGCTGTTTTTT.

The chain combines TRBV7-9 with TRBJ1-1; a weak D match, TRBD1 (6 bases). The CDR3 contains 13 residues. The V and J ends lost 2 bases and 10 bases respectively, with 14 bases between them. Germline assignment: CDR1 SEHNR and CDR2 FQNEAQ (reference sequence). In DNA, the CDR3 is TGTGCCAGCAGCTTAAGTCAGGGGAGCGTAGCTTTCTTT. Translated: CASSLSQGSVAFF.

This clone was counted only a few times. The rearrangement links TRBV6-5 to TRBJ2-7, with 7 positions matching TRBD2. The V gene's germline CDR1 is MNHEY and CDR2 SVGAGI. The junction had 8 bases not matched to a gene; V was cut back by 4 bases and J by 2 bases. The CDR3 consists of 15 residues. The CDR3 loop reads CASSWGTGGPYEQYF. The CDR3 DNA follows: TGTGCCAGCAGTTGGGGTACGGGGGGACCCTACGAGCAGTACTTC.

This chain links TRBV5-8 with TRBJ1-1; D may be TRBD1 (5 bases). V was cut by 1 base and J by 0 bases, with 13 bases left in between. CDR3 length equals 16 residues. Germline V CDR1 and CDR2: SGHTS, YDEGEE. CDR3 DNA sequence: TGTGCCAGCAGCTTGATGAAGGGGATCATGAACACTGAAGCTTTCTTT. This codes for CASSLMKGIMNTEAFF.

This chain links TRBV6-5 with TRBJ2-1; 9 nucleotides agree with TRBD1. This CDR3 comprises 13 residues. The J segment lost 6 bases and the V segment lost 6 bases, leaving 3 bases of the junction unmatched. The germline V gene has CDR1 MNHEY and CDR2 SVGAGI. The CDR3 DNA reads TGTGCCAGCAGACAGGGGGCTTCCAATGAGCAGTTCTTC. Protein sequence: CASRQGASNEQFF.

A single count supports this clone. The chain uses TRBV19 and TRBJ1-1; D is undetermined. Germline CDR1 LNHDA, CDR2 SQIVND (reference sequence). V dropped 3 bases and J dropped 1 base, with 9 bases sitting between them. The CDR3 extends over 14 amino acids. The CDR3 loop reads CASSMLAGNTEAFF. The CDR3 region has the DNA TGTGCCAGTAGTATGTTGGCGGGGAACACTGAAGCTTTCTTT.

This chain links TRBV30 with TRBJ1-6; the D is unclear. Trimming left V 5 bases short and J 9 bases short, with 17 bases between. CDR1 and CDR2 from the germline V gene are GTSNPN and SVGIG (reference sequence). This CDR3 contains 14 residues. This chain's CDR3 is CAWDTYVGGSPLHF. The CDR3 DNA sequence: TGTGCCTGGGATACATATGTCGGAGGTTCACCCCTCCACTTT.

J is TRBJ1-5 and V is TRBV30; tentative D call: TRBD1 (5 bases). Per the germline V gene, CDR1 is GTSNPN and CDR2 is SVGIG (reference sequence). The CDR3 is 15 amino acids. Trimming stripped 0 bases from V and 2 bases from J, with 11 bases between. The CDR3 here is CAWSVGGTGNQPQHF. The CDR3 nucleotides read TGTGCCTGGAGTGTCGGGGGTACGGGCAATCAGCCCCAGCATTTT.

The CDR3 DNA sequence: TGTGCCAGCTCACCTAGTTGGGCCGGCCAAGAGACCCAGTACTTC. It specifies CASSPSWAGQETQYF. The rearrangement joins TRBV18 to TRBJ2-5; D uncertain. CDR3 length equals 15 residues. Trimming left V 3 bases short and J 1 base short, with 12 bases between. Germline CDR1 is KGHSH and CDR2 is LQKENI.

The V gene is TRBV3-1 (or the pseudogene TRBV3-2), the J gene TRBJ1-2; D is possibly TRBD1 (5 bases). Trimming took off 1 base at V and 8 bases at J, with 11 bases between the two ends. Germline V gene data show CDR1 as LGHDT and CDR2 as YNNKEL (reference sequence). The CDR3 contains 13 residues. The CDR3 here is CASSQVSTGGYTF. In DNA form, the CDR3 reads TGTGCCAGCAGCCAAGTCTCTACAGGCGGCTACACCTTC.

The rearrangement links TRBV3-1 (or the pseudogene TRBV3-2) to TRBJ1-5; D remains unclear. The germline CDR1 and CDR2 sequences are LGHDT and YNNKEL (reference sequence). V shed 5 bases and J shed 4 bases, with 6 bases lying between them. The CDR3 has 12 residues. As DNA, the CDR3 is TGTGCCAGCAGCGCCGCGAATCAGCCCCAGCATTTT. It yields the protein CASSAANQPQHF.

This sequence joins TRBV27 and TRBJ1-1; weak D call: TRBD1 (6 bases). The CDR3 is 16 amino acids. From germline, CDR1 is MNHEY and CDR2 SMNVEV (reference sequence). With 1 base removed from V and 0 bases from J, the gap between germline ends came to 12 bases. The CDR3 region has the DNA TGTGCCAGCAGTTTATTTATGGGGGCCCTGAACACTGAAGCTTTCTTT. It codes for CASSLFMGALNTEAFF.

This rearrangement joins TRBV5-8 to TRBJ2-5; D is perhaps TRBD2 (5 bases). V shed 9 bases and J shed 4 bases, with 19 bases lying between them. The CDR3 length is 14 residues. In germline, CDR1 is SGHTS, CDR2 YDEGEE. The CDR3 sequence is CATSNGLAPETQYF. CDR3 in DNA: TGTGCCACCTCAAATGGGCTAGCTCCAGAGACCCAGTACTTC.

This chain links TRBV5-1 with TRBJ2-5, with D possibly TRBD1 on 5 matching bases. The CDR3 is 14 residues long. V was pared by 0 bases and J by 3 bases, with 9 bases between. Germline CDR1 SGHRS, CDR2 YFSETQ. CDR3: CASSLDRQKETQYF. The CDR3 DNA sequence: TGCGCCAGCAGCTTGGACAGGCAGAAAGAGACCCAGTACTTC.

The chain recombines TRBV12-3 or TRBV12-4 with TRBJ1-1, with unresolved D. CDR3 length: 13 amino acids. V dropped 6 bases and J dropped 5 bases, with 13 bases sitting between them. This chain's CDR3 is CASRVAGYTEAFF. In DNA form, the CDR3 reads TGTGCCAGCAGAGTGGCGGGTTATACTGAAGCTTTCTTT.

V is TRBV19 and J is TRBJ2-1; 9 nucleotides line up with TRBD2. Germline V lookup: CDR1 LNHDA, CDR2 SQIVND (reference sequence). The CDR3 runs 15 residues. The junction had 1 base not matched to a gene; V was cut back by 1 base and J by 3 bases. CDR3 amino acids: CASSIGLADYNEQFF. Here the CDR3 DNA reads TGTGCCAGTAGTATAGGACTAGCGGACTACAATGAGCAGTTCTTC. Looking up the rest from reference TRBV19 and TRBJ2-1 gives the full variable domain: DGGITQSPKYLFRKEGQNVTLSCEQNLNHDAMYWYRQDPGQGLRLIYYSQIVNDFQKGDIAEGYSVSREKKESFPLTVTSAQKNPTAFYLCASSIGLADYNEQFFGPGTRLTVL.